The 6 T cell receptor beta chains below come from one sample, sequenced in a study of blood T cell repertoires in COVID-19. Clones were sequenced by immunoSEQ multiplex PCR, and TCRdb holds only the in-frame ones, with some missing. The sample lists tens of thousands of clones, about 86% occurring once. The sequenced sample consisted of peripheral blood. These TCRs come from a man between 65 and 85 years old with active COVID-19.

The CDR3 DNA is TGTGCCAGCAGCTTACGGGTAAGGGGGACAGCTTTCTTT. It specifies CASSLRVRGTAFF. The gene calls are TRBV11-2 and TRBJ1-1, with D perhaps TRBD1 (6 bases). V shed 2 bases and J shed 10 bases, with 14 bases lying between them. CDR1 and CDR2 from the germline V gene are SGHAT and FQNNGV. The CDR3 is 13 amino acids.

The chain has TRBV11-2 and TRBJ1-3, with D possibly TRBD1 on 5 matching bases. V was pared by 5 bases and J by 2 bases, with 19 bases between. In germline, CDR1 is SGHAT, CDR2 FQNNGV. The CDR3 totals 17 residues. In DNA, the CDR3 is TGTGCCAGCAGCCTCCGCTCAGACAGTCCTCCTGGAAACACCATATATTTT. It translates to CASSLRSDSPPGNTIYF.

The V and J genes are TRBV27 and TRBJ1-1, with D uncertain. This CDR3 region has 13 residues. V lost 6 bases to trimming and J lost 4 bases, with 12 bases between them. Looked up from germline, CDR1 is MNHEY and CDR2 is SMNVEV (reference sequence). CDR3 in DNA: TGTGCCAGCAGCGACAATATTGGCACTGAAGCTTTCTTT. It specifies CASSDNIGTEAFF.

CDR3 region: CASSGGGALTNTEAFF. The CDR3 DNA reads TGTGCCAGCAGCGGGGGAGGCGCTTTAACGAACACTGAAGCTTTCTTT. The chain uses TRBV5-4 and TRBJ1-1; D possibly corresponds to TRBD1 (5 bases). The V and J ends lost 4 bases and 1 base respectively, with 17 bases between them. Germline-derived CDR1 and CDR2 are SGHNT and YYREEE (reference sequence). This CDR3 region has 16 residues.

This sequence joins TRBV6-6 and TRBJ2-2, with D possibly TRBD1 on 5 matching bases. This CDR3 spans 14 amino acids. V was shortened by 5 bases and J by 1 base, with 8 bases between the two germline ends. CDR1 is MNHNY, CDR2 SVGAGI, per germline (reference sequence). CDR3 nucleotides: TGTGCCAGCAGTAACGGACAGAACACCGGGGAGCTGTTTTTT. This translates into CASSNGQNTGELFF.

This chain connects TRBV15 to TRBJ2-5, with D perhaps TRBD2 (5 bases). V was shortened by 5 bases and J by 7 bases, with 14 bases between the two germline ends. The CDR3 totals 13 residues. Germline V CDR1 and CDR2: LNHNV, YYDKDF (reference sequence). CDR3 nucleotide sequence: TGTGCCACCAGCTTCCTCACCCGGGGGACCCAGTACTTC. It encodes CATSFLTRGTQYF.